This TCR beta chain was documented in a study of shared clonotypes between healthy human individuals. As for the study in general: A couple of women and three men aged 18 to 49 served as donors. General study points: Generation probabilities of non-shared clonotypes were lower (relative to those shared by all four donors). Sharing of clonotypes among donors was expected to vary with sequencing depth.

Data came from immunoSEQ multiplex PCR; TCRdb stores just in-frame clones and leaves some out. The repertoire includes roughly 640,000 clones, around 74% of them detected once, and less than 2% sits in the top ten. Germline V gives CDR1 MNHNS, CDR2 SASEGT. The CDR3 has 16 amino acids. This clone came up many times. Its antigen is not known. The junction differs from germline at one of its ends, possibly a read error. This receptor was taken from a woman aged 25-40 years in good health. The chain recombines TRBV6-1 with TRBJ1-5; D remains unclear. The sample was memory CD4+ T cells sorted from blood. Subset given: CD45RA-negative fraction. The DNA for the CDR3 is TGTGCCATCAGTGAGTCGTCGAACATGATAAAGCAGCCCCAGCATTTT. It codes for CAISESSNMIKQPQHF.